The present TCR beta chain was sequenced within a study of blood T cell repertoires in COVID-19. Turning to the study itself: From the United States, Italy and Spain came samples of acute and convalescent COVID-19. Sources were T cells, B-cell-depleted T cells, or PBMCs; the material itself was cDNA or gDNA.

Seattle patients were enrolled while actively infected and followed longitudinally. As processed by the authors: Nucleated cell counts were estimated from reference gene primer amplification. The repertoire was sequenced with immunoSEQ multiplex PCR; TCRdb's copy has only in-frame clones and lacks some. V, J and clone size are taken as reported in that table, and D and trimming were inferred from the DNA itself. The sample includes hundreds of thousands of clones, roughly 90% of them seen just once. The CDR3 is 16 residues long. The J segment lost 7 bases and the V segment lost 4 bases, leaving 10 bases of the junction unmatched. CDR1 and CDR2 (germline): MDHEN, SYDVKM.

The chain is built from TRBV28 and TRBJ2-1; 10 bases line up with TRBD2. Sequencing used peripheral blood. This receptor was obtained from a woman in her 70s with COVID-19, enrolled during active disease. CDR3 DNA: TGTGCCAGCAGTTCTCCAGCGGGGGGGAAGTTTAATGAGCAGTTCTTC. Translating gives CASSSPAGGKFNEQFF.